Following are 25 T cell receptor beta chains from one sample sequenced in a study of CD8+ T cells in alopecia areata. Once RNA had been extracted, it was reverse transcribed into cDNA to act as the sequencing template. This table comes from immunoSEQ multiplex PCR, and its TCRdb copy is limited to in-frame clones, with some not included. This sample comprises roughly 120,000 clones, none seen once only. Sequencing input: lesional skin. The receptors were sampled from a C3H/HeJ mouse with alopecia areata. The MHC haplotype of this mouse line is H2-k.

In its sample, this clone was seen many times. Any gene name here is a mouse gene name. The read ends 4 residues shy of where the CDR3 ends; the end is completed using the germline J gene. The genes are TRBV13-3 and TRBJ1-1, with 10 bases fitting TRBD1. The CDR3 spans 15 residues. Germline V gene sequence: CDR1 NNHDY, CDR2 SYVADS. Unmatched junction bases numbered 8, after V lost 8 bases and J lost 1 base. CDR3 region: CASLGTGEGNTEVFF. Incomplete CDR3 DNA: TGTGCCAGTCTTGGGACAGGGGAGGGGAACACA.

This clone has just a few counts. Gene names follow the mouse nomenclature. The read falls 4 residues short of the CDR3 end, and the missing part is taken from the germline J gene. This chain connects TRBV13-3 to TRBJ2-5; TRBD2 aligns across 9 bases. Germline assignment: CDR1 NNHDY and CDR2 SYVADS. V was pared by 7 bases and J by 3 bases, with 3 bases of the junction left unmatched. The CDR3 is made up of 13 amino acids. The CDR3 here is CASAGTGQDTQYF. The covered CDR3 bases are TGTGCCAGCGCCGGGACTGGGCAAGAC.

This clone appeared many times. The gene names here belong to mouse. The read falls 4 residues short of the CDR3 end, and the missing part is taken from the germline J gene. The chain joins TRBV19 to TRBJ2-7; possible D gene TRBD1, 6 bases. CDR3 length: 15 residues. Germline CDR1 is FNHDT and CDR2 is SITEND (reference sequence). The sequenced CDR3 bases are TGTGCCAGCAGTATATCCCCCCAGGGGAGGCAT. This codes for CASSISPQGRH. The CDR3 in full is CASSISPQGRHEQYF.

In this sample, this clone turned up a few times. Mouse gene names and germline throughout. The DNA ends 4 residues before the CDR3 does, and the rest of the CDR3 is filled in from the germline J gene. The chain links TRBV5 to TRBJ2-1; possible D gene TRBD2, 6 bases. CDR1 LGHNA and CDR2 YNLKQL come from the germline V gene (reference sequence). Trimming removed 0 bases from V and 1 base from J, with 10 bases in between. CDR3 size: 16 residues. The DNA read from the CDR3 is TGTGCCAGCAGCCAAGAGTTGGGGGAGAACTATGCT. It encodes CASSQELGENYA. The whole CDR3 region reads CASSQELGENYAEQFF.

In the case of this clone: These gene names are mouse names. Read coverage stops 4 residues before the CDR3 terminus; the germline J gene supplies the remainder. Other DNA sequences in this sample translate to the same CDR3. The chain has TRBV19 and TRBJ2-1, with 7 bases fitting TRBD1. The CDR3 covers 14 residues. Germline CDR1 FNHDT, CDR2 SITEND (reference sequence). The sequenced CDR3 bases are TGTGCCAGCAGTATAGACAGGGGCGAGGCT. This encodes CASSIDRGEA. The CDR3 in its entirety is CASSIDRGEAEQFF.

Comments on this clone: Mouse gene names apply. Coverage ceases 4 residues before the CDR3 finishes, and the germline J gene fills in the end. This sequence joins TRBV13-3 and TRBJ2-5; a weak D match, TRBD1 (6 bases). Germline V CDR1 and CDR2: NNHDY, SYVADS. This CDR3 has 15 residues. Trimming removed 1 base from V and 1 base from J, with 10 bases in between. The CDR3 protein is CASSDPGVDQDTQYF. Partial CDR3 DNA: TGTGCCAGCAGTGATCCAGGGGTGGACCAAGAC.

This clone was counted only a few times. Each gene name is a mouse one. This CDR3 is CASSDASTGVIYEQYF. Incomplete CDR3 DNA: TGTGCCAGCAGTGATGCTTCTACTGGGGTAATTTAT. The V gene is TRBV13-1, the J gene TRBJ2-7; 7 bases fit TRBD2. The sequence runs out 4 residues before the end of the CDR3; the remainder is reconstructed from the germline J gene. The CDR3 covers 16 residues. Germline V lookup: CDR1 NSHNY, CDR2 SYGAGN.

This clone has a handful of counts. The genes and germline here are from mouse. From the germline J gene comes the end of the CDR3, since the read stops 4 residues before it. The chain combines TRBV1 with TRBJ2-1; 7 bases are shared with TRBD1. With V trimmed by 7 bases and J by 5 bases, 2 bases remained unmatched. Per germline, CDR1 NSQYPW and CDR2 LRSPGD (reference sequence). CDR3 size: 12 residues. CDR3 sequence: CTCKTGNAEQFF. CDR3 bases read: TGCACCTGCAAGACAGGGAATGCT.

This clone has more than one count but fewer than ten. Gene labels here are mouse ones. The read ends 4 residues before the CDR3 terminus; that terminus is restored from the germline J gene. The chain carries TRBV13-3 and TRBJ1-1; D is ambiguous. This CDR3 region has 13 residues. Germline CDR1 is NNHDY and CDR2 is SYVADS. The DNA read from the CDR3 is TGTGCCAGCAGTGATGATCACATCGAA. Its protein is CASSDDHIE. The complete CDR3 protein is CASSDDHIEEVFF.

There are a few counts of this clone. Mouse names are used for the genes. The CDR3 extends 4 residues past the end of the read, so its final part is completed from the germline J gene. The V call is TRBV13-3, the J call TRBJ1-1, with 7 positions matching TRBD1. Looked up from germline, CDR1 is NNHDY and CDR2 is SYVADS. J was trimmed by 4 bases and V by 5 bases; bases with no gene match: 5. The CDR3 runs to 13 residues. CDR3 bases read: TGTGCCAGCAGAGACAGGGAAGGCACA. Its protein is CASRDREGT. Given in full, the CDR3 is CASRDREGTEVFF.

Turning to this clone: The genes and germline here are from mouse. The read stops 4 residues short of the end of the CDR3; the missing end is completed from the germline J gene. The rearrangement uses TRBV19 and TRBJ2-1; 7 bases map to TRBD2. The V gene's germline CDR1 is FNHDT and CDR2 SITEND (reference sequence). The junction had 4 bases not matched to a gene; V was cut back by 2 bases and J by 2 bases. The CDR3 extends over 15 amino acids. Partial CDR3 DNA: TGTGCCAGCAGTATTGGGGGGTCCTACTATGCT. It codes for CASSIGGSYYA. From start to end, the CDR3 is CASSIGGSYYAEQFF. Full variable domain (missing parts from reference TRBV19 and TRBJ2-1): GGIITQTPKFLIGQEGQKLTLKCQQNFNHDTMYWYRQDSGKGLRLIYYSITENDLQKGDLSEGYDASREKKSSFSLTVTSAQKNEMAVFLCASSIGGSYYAEQFFGPGTRLTVL.

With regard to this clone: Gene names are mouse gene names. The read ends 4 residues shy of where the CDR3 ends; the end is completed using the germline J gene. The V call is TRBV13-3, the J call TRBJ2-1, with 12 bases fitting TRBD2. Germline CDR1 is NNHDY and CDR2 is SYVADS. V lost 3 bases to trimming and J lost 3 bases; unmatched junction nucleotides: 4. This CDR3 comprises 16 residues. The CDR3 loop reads CASSGTGGVGYAEQFF. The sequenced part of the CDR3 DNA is TGTGCCAGCAGTGGGACTGGGGGGGTGGGCTATGCT.

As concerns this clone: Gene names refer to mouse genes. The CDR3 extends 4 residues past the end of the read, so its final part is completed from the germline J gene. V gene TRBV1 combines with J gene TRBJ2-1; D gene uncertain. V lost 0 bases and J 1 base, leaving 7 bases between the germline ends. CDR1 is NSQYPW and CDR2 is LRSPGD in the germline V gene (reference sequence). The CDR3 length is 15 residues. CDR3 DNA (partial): TGCACCTGCAGTGCAGAGCTGGAAAACTATGCT. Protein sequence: CTCSAELENYA. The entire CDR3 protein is CTCSAELENYAEQFF.

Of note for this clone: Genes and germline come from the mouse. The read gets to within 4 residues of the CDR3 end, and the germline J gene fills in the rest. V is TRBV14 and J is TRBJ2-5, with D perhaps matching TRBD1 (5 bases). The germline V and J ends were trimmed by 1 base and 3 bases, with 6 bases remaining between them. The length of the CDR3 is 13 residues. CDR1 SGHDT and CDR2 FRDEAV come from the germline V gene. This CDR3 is CASSFTGQDTQYF. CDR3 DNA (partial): TGTGCCAGCAGTTTCACAGGACAAGAC.

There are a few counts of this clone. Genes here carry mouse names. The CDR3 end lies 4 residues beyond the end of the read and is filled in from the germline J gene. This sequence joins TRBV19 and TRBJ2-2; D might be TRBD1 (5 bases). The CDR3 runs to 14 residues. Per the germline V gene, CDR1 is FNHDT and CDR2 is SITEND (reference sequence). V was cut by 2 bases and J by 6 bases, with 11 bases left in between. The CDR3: CASSIAGRPGQLYF. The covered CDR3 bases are TGTGCCAGCAGTATCGCAGGGCGGCCCGGG.

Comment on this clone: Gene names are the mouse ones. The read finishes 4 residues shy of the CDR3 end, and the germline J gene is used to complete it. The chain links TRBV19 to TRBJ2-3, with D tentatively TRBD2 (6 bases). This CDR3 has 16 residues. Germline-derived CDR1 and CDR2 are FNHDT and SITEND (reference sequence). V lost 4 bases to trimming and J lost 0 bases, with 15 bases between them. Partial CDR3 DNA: TGTGCCAGCAGTCCTTCCTGGGGAACTAGTGCAGAA. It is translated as CASSPSWGTSAE. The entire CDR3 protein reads CASSPSWGTSAETLYF.

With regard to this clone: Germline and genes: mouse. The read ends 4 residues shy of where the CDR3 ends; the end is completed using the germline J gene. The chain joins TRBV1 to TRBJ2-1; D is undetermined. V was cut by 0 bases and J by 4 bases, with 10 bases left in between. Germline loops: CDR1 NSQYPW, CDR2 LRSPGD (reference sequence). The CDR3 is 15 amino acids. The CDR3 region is CTCSAEPDKYAEQFF. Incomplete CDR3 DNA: TGCACCTGCAGTGCAGAACCAGACAAATATGCT.

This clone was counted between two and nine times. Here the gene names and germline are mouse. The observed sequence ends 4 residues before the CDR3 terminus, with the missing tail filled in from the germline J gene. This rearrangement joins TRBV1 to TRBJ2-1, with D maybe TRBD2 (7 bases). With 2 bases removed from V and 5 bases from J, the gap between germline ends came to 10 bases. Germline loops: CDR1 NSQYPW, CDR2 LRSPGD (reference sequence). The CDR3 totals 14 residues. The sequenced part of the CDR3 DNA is TGCACCTGCAGTGCATGGGGGGCGCATGCT. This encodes CTCSAWGAHA. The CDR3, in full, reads CTCSAWGAHAEQFF.

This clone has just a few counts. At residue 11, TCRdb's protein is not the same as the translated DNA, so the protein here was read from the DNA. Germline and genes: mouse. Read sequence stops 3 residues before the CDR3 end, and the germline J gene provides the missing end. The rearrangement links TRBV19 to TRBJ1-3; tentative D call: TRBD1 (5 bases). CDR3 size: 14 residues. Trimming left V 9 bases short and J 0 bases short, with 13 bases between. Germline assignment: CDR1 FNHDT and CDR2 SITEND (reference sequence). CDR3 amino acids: CATASGSSGNTLYF. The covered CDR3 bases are TGTGCCACCGCCTCAGGGAGTTCTGGAAATACG.

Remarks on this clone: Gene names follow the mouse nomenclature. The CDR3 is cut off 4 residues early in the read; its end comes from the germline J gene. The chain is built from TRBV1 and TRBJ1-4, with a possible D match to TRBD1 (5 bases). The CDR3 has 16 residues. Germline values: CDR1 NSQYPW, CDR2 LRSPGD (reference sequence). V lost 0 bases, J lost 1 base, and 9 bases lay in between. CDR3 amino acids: CTCSADRQPSNERLFF. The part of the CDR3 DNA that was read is TGCACCTGCAGTGCAGATAGACAGCCTTCCAACGAA. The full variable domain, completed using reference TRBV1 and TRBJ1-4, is VTLLEQNPRWRLVPRGQAVNLRCILKNSQYPWMSWYQQDLQKQLQWLFTLRSPGDKEVKSLPGADYLATRVTDTELRLQVANMSQGRTLYCTCSADRQPSNERLFFGHGTKLSVL.

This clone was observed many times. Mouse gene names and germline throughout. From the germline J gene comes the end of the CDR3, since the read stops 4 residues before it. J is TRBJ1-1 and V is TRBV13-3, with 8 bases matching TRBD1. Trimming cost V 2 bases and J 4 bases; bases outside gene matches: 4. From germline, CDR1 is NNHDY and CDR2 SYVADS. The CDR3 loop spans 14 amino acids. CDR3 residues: CASSEDRVGTEVFF. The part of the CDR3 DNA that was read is TGTGCCAGCAGTGAGGACAGGGTGGGCACA.

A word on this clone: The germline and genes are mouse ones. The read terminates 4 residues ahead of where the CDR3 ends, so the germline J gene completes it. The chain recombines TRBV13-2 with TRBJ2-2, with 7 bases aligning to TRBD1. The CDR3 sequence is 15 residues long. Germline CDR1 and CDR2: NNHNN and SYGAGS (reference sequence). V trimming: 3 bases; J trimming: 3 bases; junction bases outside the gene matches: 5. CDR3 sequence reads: CASGGTGAHTGQLYF. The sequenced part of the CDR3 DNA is TGTGCCAGCGGTGGGACAGGAGCCCACACCGGG.

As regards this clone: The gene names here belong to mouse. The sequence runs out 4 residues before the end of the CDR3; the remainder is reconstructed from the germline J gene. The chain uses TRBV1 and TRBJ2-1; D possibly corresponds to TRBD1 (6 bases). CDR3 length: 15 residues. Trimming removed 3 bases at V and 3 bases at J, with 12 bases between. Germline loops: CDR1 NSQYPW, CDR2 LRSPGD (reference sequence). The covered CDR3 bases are TGCACCTGCAGTGCCCTCAGGGGTTCCTATGCT. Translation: CTCSALRGSYA. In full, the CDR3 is CTCSALRGSYAEQFF.

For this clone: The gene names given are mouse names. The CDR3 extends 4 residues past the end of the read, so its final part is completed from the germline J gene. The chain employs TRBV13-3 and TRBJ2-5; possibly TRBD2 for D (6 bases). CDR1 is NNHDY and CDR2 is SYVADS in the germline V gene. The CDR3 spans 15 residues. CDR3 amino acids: CASSDPGGVGDTQYF. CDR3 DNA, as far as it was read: TGTGCCAGCAGTGATCCGGGGGGTGTGGGAGAC.

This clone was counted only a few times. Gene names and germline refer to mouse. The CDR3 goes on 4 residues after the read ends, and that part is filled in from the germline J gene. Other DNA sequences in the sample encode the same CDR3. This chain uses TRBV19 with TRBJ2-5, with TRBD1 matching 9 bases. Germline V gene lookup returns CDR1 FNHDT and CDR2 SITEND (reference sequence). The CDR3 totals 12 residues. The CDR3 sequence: CASSGTGDTQYF. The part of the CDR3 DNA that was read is TGTGCCAGCTCCGGGACAGGGGAC.